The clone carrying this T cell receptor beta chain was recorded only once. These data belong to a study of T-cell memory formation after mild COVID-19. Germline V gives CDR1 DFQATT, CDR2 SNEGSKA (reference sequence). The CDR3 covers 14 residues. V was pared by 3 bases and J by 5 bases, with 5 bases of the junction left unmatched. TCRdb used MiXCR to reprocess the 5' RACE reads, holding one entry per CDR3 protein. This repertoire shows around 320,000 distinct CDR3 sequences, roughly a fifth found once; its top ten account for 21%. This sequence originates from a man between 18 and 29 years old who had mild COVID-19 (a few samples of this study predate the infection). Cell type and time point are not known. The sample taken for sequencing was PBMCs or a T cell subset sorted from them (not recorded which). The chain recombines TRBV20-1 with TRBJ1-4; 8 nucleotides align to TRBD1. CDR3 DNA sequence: TGCAGTGCTAGGGACAGGGCTAGGAATGAAAAACTGTTTTTT. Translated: CSARDRARNEKLFF.